Listed here are 28 T cell receptor beta chains from one sample, sequenced in a study of T cell responses to AZD1222 COVID-19 vaccine. Method: immunoSEQ multiplex PCR; TCRdb's copy keeps in-frame clones and lacks some. The data contain more than 150,000 clones, just under 90% of them singletons. The material was peripheral blood, obtained on day 0 of AZD1222 vaccination. The receptors were gathered from an adult in good health.

The CDR3 sequence: CASSIEGPNTEAFF. CDR3 bases: TGTGCCAGTAGTATAGAGGGCCCGAACACTGAAGCTTTCTTT. The chain combines TRBV19 with TRBJ1-1; the D is unclear. V gave up 0 bases and J gave up 1 base, with 6 bases separating them. The CDR3 covers 14 residues. Germline loops: CDR1 LNHDA, CDR2 SQIVND (reference sequence).

Details on this clone: This sample includes further DNA sequences coding for the same CDR3. The CDR3 spells CASSYSGTGNYGYTF. In DNA form, the CDR3 reads TGTGCCAGCAGTTACTCGGGGACAGGGAACTATGGCTACACCTTC. The chain has TRBV6-5 and TRBJ1-2; TRBD1 agrees at 9 bases. J was trimmed by 2 bases and V by 0 bases; bases with no gene match: 1. The CDR3 runs to 15 residues. Germline CDR1 and CDR2: MNHEY and SVGAGI.

This rearrangement joins TRBV7-2 to TRBJ2-1; 8 nucleotides line up with TRBD2. Trimming at V came to 4 bases and at J to 0 bases, leaving 11 bases not matched to a gene. Germline lookup yields CDR1 SGHTA and CDR2 FQGNSA. The CDR3 extends over 18 amino acids. The CDR3 region is CASSSGVRSGSSYNEQFF. CDR3 coding DNA: TGTGCCAGCAGCTCGGGGGTCCGAAGCGGGAGCTCCTACAATGAGCAGTTCTTC.

The genes are TRBV4-2 and TRBJ2-3; possible D gene TRBD2, 5 bases. V dropped 1 base and J dropped 2 bases, with 16 bases sitting between them. CDR3 size: 17 residues. Germline V CDR1 and CDR2: LGHNA, YNFKEQ. CDR3 DNA: TGTGCCAGCAGCCAAGGGTCGGCTAGCCCCCTCACAGATACGCAGTATTTT. It specifies CASSQGSASPLTDTQYF.

The CDR3 is CASSYSESTDTQYF. The CDR3 bases are TGTGCCAGCAGTTACTCAGAGTCCACAGATACGCAGTATTTT. This sequence joins TRBV6-5 and TRBJ2-3; no definite D call. CDR1 and CDR2 from the germline V gene are MNHEY and SVGAGI. The CDR3 has 14 amino acids. V was cut by 0 bases and J by 2 bases, with 6 bases left in between.

The rearrangement joins TRBV18 to TRBJ2-5, with unresolved D. There are 13 residues in the CDR3. V lost 3 bases and J 0 bases, leaving 5 bases between the germline ends. Germline values: CDR1 KGHSH, CDR2 LQKENI. CDR3 bases: TGTGCCAGCTCACCCGGGTACCAAGAGACCCAGTACTTC. Protein: CASSPGYQETQYF.

DNA for the CDR3: TGTGCCAGCAGCCAACCGTTCGGACTAGCGGGGCAAGAGCAGTACTTC. It specifies CASSQPFGLAGQEQYF. This chain links TRBV5-6 with TRBJ2-7; 12 bases are a match to TRBD2. The CDR3 contains 16 residues. The V segment lost 4 bases and the J segment 7 bases; nucleotides outside the gene matches: 12. The germline V gene encodes CDR1 SGHDT and CDR2 YYEEEE.

The chain recombines TRBV2 with TRBJ1-4; 7 nucleotides match TRBD1. CDR1 and CDR2 from the germline V gene are SNHLY and FYNNEI. The CDR3 is 15 amino acids. V was pared by 6 bases and J by 7 bases, with 11 bases of the junction left unmatched. The chain's CDR3 is CASRERGAGGEKLFF. For the CDR3, the DNA is TGTGCCAGCAGGGAGCGGGGGGCAGGGGGTGAAAAACTGTTTTTT.

The V gene is TRBV7-9, the J gene TRBJ2-7; no reliable D call. V lost 1 base and J 3 bases, leaving 7 bases between the germline ends. The length of the CDR3 is 13 residues. Per germline, CDR1 SEHNR and CDR2 FQNEAQ (reference sequence). As DNA, the CDR3 is TGTGCCAGCAGCTTAGAGAAGGTCTACGAGCAGTACTTC. Protein sequence: CASSLEKVYEQYF.

The chain combines TRBV7-2 with TRBJ1-3; possibly TRBD1 for D (6 bases). The CDR3 totals 15 residues. Trimming pared 4 bases from V and 0 bases from J, leaving 10 bases between. Germline assignment: CDR1 SGHTA and CDR2 FQGNSA. CDR3 nucleotides: TGTGCCAGCAGCTCACAGGGACTCTCTGGAAACACCATATATTTT. Its protein is CASSSQGLSGNTIYF.

This clone was seen once. The chain links TRBV27 to TRBJ2-3, with D maybe TRBD2 (5 bases). Germline V gives CDR1 MNHEY, CDR2 SMNVEV (reference sequence). V was clipped by 6 bases and J by 6 bases, with 13 bases between them. This CDR3 region has 13 residues. CDR3 DNA sequence: TGTGCCAGCAGATCAGCGGACCTTGATACGCAGTATTTT. This encodes CASRSADLDTQYF.

V gene TRBV9 combines with J gene TRBJ1-1; D not certain. Trimming took off 0 bases at V and 0 bases at J, with 9 bases between the two ends. Per the germline V gene, CDR1 is SGDLS and CDR2 is YYNGEE. The length of the CDR3 is 15 residues. The CDR3 region has the DNA TGTGCCAGCAGCGTAGCCCCAGCCCTGAACACTGAAGCTTTCTTT. As protein: CASSVAPALNTEAFF.

The J gene is TRBJ1-5, the V gene TRBV10-3, with D unresolved. V was shortened by 0 bases and J by 2 bases, with 14 bases between the two germline ends. The CDR3 is 17 residues long. Germline V gene sequence: CDR1 ENHRY, CDR2 SYGVKD. The CDR3, as DNA: TGTGCCATCAGTGAGTCAATCTCTGTTTTGGGCAATCAGCCCCAGCATTTT. This codes for CAISESISVLGNQPQHF.

The chain has TRBV5-8 and TRBJ2-1; tentatively, D is TRBD1 (6 bases). Trimming pared 0 bases from V and 0 bases from J, leaving 10 bases between. In germline, CDR1 is SGHTS, CDR2 YDEGEE. The CDR3 runs to 16 residues. CDR3 in amino acids: CASSLEGGSSYNEQFF. CDR3 sequence (DNA): TGTGCCAGCAGCTTGGAAGGGGGAAGCTCCTACAATGAGCAGTTCTTC.

As concerns this clone: The same CDR3 arises from other DNA sequences in this sample as well. V usage is TRBV5-5 and J usage is TRBJ1-1; the match to TRBD1 covers 8 bases. In germline, CDR1 is SGHKS, CDR2 YYEKEE (reference sequence). With 2 bases clipped from V and 3 bases from J, the junction kept 0 bases outside the gene matches. This CDR3 contains 13 residues. In DNA form, the CDR3 reads TGTGCCAGCAGCTTACAGGGGGACACTGAAGCTTTCTTT. Amino acids: CASSLQGDTEAFF.

The chain recombines TRBV5-1 with TRBJ1-1; D gene unclear. Trimming pared 0 bases from V and 7 bases from J, leaving 10 bases between. This CDR3 has 13 residues. Germline-derived CDR1 and CDR2 are SGHRS and YFSETQ. The CDR3 sequence: CASSLGQSYEAFF. The CDR3 DNA is TGCGCCAGCAGCTTGGGACAATCTTATGAAGCTTTCTTT.

V and J are TRBV3-1 (or the pseudogene TRBV3-2) and TRBJ2-3; 7 nucleotides agree with TRBD2. The J segment lost 6 bases and the V segment lost 3 bases, leaving 12 bases of the junction unmatched. This CDR3 spans 16 amino acids. In germline, CDR1 is LGHDT, CDR2 YNNKEL (reference sequence). CDR3 region: CASSQGRELSRDTQYF. CDR3 coding DNA: TGTGCCAGCAGCCAGGGGCGGGAGCTATCGCGGGATACGCAGTATTTT.

This chain uses TRBV5-4 with TRBJ2-5, with 10 bases lining up with TRBD2. CDR1 and CDR2 from the germline V gene are SGHNT and YYREEE (reference sequence). This CDR3 has 14 residues. The J segment lost 6 bases and the V segment lost 5 bases, leaving 7 bases of the junction unmatched. The CDR3 reads CASSVAGGRKTQYF. CDR3 coding DNA: TGTGCCAGCAGTGTAGCGGGAGGCAGAAAGACCCAGTACTTC.

The chain has TRBV2 and TRBJ2-3; tentative D call: TRBD1 (6 bases). Germline V lookup: CDR1 SNHLY, CDR2 FYNNEI. With 8 bases removed from V and 1 base from J, the gap between germline ends came to 16 bases. The CDR3 consists of 15 residues. The CDR3 protein is CASLGETGRTDTQYF. The CDR3 DNA is TGTGCCAGCCTTGGGGAGACAGGTCGCACAGATACGCAGTATTTT.

The chain has TRBV19 and TRBJ1-6, with D unresolved. The V gene lost 6 bases and the J gene lost 8 bases, with 14 bases spanning the gap. Germline CDR1 LNHDA, CDR2 SQIVND (reference sequence). The CDR3 totals 14 residues. The CDR3 region has the DNA TGTGCCAGTAGACAATGGGCGTTAGATTCACCCCTCCACTTT. Its translation: CASRQWALDSPLHF.

V gene TRBV6-5 combines with J gene TRBJ1-2, with 7 positions matching TRBD1. V lost 5 bases and J lost 2; bases outside the gene matches: 2. This CDR3 has 13 amino acids. CDR1 is MNHEY and CDR2 is SVGAGI in the germline V gene. DNA of the CDR3: TGTGCCAGCAGTCGGGACAGAAACTATGGCTACACCTTC. It specifies CASSRDRNYGYTF.

This clone was seen just once. The chain uses TRBV5-6 and TRBJ1-6; possible D gene TRBD1, 5 bases. V was pared by 4 bases and J by 0 bases, with 14 bases between. Germline V gene data show CDR1 as SGHDT and CDR2 as YYEEEE. The CDR3 runs to 17 residues. In DNA form, the CDR3 reads TGTGCCAGCAGCCGGCTGCAGGGACGCTCCTATAATTCACCCCTCCACTTT. The encoded protein is CASSRLQGRSYNSPLHF.

This chain joins TRBV6-5 and TRBJ1-5, with a weak D call TRBD1 (5 bases). The V end lost 2 bases, the J end lost 5 bases, and 7 bases lay between the germline ends. This CDR3 comprises 13 residues. Germline assignment: CDR1 MNHEY and CDR2 SVGAGI. The CDR3 DNA reads as TGTGCCAGCAGTTACCTGGGGGATCAGCCCCAGCATTTT. Amino acids: CASSYLGDQPQHF.

The chain couples TRBV19 to TRBJ1-5; 12 positions agree with TRBD1. This CDR3 region has 17 residues. Germline V gives CDR1 LNHDA, CDR2 SQIVND (reference sequence). Losses at the gene ends were 8 bases for V and 1 base for J; bases not matched to a gene: 9. DNA of the CDR3: TGTGCCAGTGGCACCGGGACAGGGGGCAGGAGCAATCAGCCCCAGCATTTT. As protein: CASGTGTGGRSNQPQHF.

The J gene is TRBJ2-5, the V gene TRBV2; either TRBD1 or TRBD2 may supply D (5 bases each). This CDR3 has 15 residues. CDR1 and CDR2 from the germline V gene are SNHLY and FYNNEI. V lost 6 bases and J lost 4, with 18 bases in between. The CDR3: CASRRQRIGGETQYF. Here the CDR3 DNA reads TGTGCCAGCAGGCGCCAAAGAATTGGGGGAGAGACCCAGTACTTC.

The rearrangement joins TRBV11-1 to TRBJ1-6, with 7 bases that match TRBD1. The CDR3 covers 15 residues. After removal of 2 bases from V and 7 bases from J, the junction contained 5 bases not matched to a gene. In germline, CDR1 is SGHAT, CDR2 FQDESV (reference sequence). CDR3 coding DNA: TGTGCCAGCAGCTTATGGGACAGTGAGAATTCACCCCTCCACTTT. Translation gives CASSLWDSENSPLHF.

The rearrangement uses TRBV4-1 and TRBJ2-7, with a tentative D call TRBD2 (7 bases). The length of the CDR3 is 16 residues. V shed 4 bases and J shed 2 bases, with 18 bases lying between them. Per germline, CDR1 MGHRA and CDR2 YSYEKL. In nucleotides, the CDR3 is TGCGCCAGCAGCCCTCCCCGGGCGGGGGCCCCCTACGAGCAGTACTTC. This sequence encodes CASSPPRAGAPYEQYF.

V and J are TRBV30 and TRBJ1-5, with unresolved D. The CDR3 runs 13 residues. V dropped 7 bases and J dropped 1 base, with 11 bases sitting between them. Germline V gene data show CDR1 as GTSNPN and CDR2 as SVGIG (reference sequence). CDR3 protein: CALGYRSNQPQHF. Here the CDR3 DNA reads TGTGCCTTGGGGTACAGAAGCAATCAGCCCCAGCATTTT.